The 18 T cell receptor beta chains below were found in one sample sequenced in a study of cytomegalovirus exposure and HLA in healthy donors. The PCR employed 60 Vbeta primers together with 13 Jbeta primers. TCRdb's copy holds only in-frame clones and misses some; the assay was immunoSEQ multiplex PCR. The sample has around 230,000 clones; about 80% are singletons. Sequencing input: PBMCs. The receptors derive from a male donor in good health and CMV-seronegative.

The DNA for the CDR3 is TGTGCCAGCAGACAGGGGCGAGCTAATGAAAAACTGTTTTTT. This codes for CASRQGRANEKLFF. The chain recombines TRBV16 with TRBJ1-4; TRBD1 agrees at 7 bases. This CDR3 is built from 14 residues. CDR1 KGHSY and CDR2 FQNENV come from the germline V gene. V was clipped by 6 bases and J by 3 bases; unmatched bases: 4.

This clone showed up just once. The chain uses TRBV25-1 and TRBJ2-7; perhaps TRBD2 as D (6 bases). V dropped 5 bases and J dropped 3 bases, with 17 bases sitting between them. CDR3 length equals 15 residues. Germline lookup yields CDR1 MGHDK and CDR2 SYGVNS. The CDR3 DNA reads TGTGCCAGCAGTCCCTCGACTAGGCAGCACTACGAGCAGTACTTC. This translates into CASSPSTRQHYEQYF.

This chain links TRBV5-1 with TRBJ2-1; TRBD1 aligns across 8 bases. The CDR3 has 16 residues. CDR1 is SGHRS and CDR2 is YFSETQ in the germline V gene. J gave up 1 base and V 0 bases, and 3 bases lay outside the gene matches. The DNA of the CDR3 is TGCGCCAGCAGCTTGGGAGACAGGGGTTCCTACAATGAGCAGTTCTTC. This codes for CASSLGDRGSYNEQFF.

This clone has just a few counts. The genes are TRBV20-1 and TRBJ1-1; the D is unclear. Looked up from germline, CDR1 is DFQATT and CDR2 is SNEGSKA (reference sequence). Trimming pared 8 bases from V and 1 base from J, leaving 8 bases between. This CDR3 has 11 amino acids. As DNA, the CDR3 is TGCAGTCCACTACAGAACACTGAAGCTTTCTTT. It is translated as CSPLQNTEAFF.

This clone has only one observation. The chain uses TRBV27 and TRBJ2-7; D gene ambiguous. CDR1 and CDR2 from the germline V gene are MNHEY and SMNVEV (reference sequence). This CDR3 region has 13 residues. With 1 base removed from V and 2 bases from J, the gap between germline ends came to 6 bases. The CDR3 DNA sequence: TGTGCCAGCAGTTTATATCCTCCCTACGAGCAGTACTTC. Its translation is CASSLYPPYEQYF.

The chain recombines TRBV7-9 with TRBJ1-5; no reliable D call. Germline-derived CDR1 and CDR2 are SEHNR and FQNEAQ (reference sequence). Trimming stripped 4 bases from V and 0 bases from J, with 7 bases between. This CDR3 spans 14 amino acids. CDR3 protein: CASSSEYSNQPQHF. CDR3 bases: TGTGCCAGCAGCTCAGAATATAGCAATCAGCCCCAGCATTTT.

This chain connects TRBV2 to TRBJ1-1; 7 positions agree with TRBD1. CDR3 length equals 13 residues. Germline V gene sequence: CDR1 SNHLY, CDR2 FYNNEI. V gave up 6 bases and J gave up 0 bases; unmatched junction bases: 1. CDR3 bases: TGTGCCAGCAGGGACAGGATGAACACTGAAGCTTTCTTT. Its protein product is CASRDRMNTEAFF.

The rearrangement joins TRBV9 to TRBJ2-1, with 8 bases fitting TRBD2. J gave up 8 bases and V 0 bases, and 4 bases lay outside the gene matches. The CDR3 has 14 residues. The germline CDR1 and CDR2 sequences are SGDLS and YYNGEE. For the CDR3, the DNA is TGTGCCAGCAGCGTAGAGGCGGGGGGTCATGAGCAGTTCTTC. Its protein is CASSVEAGGHEQFF.

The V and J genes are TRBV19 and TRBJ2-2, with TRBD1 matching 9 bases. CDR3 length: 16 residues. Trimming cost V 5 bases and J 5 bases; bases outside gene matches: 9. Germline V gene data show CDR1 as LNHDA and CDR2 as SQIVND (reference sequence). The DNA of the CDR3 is TGTGCCAGTAGTCGTACAGGGGGCCAGAGTACCGGGGAGCTGTTTTTT. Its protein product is CASSRTGGQSTGELFF.

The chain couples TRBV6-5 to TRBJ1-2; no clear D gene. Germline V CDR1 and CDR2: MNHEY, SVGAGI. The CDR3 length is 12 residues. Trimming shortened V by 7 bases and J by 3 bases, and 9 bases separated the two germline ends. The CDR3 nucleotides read TGTGCCAGCATTGGAGTGGACTATGGCTACACCTTC. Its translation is CASIGVDYGYTF.

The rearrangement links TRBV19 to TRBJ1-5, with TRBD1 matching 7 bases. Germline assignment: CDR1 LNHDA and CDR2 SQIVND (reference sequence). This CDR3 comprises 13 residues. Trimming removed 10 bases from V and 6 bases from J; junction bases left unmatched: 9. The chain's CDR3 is CATKDRPGQPQHF. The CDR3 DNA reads TGTGCCACTAAGGACAGGCCGGGTCAGCCCCAGCATTTT.

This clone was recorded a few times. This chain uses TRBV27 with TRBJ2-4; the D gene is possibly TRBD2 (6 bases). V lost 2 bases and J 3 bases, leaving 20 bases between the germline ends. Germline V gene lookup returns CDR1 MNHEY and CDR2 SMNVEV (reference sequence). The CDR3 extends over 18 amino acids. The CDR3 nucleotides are TGTGCCAGCAGTTTAAACTGGGTCGGGGGACGGGGCAAAAACATTCAGTACTTC. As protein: CASSLNWVGGRGKNIQYF.

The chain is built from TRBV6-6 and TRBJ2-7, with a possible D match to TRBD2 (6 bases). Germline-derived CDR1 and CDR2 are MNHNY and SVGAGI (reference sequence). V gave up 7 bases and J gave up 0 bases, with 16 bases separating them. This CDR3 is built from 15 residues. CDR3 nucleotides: TGTGCCAGCACCCGGGACTCCCCTAACTCCTACGAGCAGTACTTC. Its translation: CASTRDSPNSYEQYF.

The CDR3 is CASSPTYDTQYF. The CDR3 DNA follows: TGTGCCAGCAGCCCCACATACGATACGCAGTATTTT. The chain uses TRBV6-5 and TRBJ2-3; D call uncertain. V lost 6 bases to trimming and J lost 6 bases, with 10 bases between them. There are 12 residues in the CDR3. CDR1 and CDR2 (germline): MNHEY, SVGAGI.

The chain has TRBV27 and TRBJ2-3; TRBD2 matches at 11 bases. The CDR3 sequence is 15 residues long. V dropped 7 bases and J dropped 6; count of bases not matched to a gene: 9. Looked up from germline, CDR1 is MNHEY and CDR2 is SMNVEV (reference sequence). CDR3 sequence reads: CASKLAGGPKDTQYF. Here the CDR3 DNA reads TGTGCCAGCAAGTTAGCGGGGGGGCCGAAGGATACGCAGTATTTT.

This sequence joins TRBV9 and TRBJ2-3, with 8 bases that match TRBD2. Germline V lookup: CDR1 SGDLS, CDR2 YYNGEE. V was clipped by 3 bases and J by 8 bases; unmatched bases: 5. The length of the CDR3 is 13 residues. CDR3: CASSAPGGATQYF. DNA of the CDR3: TGTGCCAGCAGCGCCCCCGGGGGGGCTACGCAGTATTTT.

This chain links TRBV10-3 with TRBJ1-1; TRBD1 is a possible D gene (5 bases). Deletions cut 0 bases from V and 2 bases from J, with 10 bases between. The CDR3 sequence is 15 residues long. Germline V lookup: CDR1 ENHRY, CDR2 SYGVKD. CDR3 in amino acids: CAISESWGGNTEAFF. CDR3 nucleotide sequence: TGTGCCATCAGTGAGTCGTGGGGGGGAAACACTGAAGCTTTCTTT.

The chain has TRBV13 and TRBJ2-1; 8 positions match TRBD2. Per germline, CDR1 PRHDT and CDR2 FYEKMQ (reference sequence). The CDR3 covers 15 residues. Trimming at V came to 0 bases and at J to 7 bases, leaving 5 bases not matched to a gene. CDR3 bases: TGTGCCAGCAGCTTAGGTCCGGGACTAGATAATGAGCAGTTCTTC. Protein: CASSLGPGLDNEQFF.